This entry concerns a single T cell receptor (beta chain). The protocol was immunoSEQ multiplex PCR, while the TCRdb copy is restricted to in-frame clones and leaves out a portion. Found here are around 450,000 clones, approximately 86% of them singletons; the top ten hold under 0.75%. Adults between about 18 and 95 years of age took part from about 24 US areas. The CDR3 loop spans 14 amino acids. Germline CDR1 SGHDT, CDR2 YYEEEE. V was clipped by 4 bases and J by 9 bases, with 17 bases between them. This sample was taken from a study of blood T cell repertoires in COVID-19. This chain links TRBV5-6 with TRBJ1-5; D is perhaps TRBD1 (5 bases). This TCR was recovered from a woman under 30 who had recovered from COVID-19. Sequencing was done on a sample of PBMCs or T cells enriched from blood (not recorded which). CDR3 loop: CASSPFGLGGPQHF. CDR3 in DNA: TGTGCCAGCAGCCCCTTCGGCCTCGGGGGGCCCCAGCATTTT.